This T cell receptor (beta chain) was profiled in a study of blood T cell repertoires in COVID-19. Study details: Recovery among Cohort 3 donors was established by two negative PCRs, clearance, or symptom resolution. The origin of the acute and convalescent COVID-19 samples was the United States, Italy and Spain.

Enrollees, about 18 to 90 years old, lived in approximately 24 US areas. In the authors' workflow: Reference gene primer amplification yielded estimated nucleated cell counts. The assay was immunoSEQ multiplex PCR, and TCRdb's table has in-frame clones only and misses some. V, J and clone size reflect that table, while D and trimming were determined from the DNA. The table lists some 330,000 clones, more than 70% of them singletons. This TCR was sampled from a man in his forties in a cohort exposed to, infected with or recovered from COVID-19 (not recorded which). What was sequenced was PBMCs or T cells enriched from blood (not recorded which).

This CDR3 reads CAISTVLEQYF. The CDR3 DNA reads TGTGCCATCAGCACAGTACTCGAGCAGTACTTC. V gene TRBV10-3 combines with J gene TRBJ2-7, with no clear D. Germline V CDR1 and CDR2: ENHRY, SYGVKD. Trimming cost V 6 bases and J 6 bases, with 9 bases left between them. This CDR3 is 11 amino acids long.